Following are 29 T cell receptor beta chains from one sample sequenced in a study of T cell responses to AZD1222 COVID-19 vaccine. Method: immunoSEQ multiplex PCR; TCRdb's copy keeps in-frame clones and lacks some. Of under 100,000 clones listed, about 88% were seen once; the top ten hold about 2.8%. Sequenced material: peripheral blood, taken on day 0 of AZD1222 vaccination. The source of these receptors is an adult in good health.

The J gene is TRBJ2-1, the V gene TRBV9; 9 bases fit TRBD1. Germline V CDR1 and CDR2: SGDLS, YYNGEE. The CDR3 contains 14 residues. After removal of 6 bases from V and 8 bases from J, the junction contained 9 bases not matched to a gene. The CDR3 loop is CASTGQGMLDEQFF. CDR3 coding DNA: TGTGCCAGCACGGGACAGGGTATGTTGGATGAGCAGTTCTTC. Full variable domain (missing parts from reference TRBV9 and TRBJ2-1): DSGVTQTPKHLITATGQRVTLRCSPRSGDLSVYWYQQSLDQGLQFLIQYYNGEERAKGNILERFSAQQFPDLHSELNLSSLELGDSALYFCASTGQGMLDEQFFGPGTRLTVL.

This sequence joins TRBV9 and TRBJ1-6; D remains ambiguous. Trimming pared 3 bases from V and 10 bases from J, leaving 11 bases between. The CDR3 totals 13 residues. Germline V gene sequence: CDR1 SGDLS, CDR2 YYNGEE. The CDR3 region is CASSGGVGSPLHF. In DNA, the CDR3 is TGTGCCAGCAGCGGGGGTGTGGGATCACCCCTCCACTTT.

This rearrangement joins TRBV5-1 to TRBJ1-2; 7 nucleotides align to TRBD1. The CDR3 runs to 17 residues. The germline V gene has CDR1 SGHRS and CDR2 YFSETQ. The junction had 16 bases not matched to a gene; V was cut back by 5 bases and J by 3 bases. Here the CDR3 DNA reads TGCGCCAGCAGTCTGACCGCGGAAGGGGGCGCGGACTATGGCTACACCTTC. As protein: CASSLTAEGGADYGYTF.

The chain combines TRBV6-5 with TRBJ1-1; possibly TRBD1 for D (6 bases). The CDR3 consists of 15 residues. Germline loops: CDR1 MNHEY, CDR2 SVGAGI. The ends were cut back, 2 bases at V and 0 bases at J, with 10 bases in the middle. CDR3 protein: CASSYARGMNTEAFF. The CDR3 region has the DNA TGTGCCAGCAGTTACGCCAGGGGCATGAACACTGAAGCTTTCTTT.

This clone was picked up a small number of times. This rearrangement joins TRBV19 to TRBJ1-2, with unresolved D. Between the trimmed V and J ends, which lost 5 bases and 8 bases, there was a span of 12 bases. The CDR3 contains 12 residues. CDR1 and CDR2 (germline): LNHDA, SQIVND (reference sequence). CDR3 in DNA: TGTGCCAGTAGTGCTTTTTTGGGCGGCTACACCTTC. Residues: CASSAFLGGYTF.

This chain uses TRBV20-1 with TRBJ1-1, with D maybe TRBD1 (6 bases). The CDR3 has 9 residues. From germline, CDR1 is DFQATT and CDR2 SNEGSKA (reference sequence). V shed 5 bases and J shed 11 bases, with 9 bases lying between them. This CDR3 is CSAEGGAFF. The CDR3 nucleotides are TGCAGTGCTGAAGGGGGGGCTTTCTTT.

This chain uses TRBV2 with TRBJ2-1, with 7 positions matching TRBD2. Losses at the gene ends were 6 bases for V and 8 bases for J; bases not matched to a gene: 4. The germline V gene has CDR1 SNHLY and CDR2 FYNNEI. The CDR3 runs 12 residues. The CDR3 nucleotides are TGTGCCAGCAGCGGGGGGATGGATGAGCAGTTCTTC. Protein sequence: CASSGGMDEQFF.

The CDR3: CASTAQGDGYGYTF. CDR3 in DNA: TGTGCCAGCACCGCCCAGGGGGATGGCTATGGCTACACCTTC. The chain recombines TRBV28 with TRBJ1-2, with TRBD1 matching 7 bases. Germline CDR1 MDHEN, CDR2 SYDVKM. V was pared by 7 bases and J by 4 bases, with 9 bases of the junction left unmatched. CDR3 length: 14 residues.

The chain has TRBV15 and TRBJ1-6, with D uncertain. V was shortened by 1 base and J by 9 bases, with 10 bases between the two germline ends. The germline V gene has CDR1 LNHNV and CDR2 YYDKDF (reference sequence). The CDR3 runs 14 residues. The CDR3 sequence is CATSRGGVSSPLHF. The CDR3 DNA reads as TGTGCCACCAGCAGAGGCGGGGTTTCTTCACCCCTCCACTTT.

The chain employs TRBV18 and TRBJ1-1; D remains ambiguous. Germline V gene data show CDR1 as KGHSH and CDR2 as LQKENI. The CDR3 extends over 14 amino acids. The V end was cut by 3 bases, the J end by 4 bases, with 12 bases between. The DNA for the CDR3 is TGTGCCAGCTCACCGGGCTCTGGTGGCACTGAAGCTTTCTTT. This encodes CASSPGSGGTEAFF. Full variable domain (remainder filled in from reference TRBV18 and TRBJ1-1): NAGVMQNPRHLVRRRGQEARLRCSPMKGHSHVYWYRQLPEEGLKFMVYLQKENIIDESGMPKERFSAEFPKEGPSILRIQQVVRGDSAAYFCASSPGSGGTEAFFGQGTRLTVV.

The CDR3 loop is CASSIGQGASEQYF. The CDR3 DNA sequence: TGTGCCAGCAGCATCGGACAGGGGGCTAGTGAGCAGTACTTC. The chain employs TRBV5-6 and TRBJ2-7; 11 bases line up with TRBD1. There are 14 residues in the CDR3. The trim removed 4 bases at V and 7 bases at J, leaving 7 bases unmatched. Germline CDR1 SGHDT, CDR2 YYEEEE.

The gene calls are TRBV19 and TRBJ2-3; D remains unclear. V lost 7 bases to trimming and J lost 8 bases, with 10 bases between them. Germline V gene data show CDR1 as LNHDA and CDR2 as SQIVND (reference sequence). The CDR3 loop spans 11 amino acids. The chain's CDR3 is CASTATGTQYF. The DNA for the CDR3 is TGTGCCAGTACGGCTACCGGTACGCAGTATTTT.

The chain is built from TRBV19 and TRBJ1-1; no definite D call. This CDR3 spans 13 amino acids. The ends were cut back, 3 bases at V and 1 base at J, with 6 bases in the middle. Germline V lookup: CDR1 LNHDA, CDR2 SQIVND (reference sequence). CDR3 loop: CASSIRRNTEAFF. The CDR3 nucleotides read TGTGCCAGTAGTATCCGGCGGAACACTGAAGCTTTCTTT.

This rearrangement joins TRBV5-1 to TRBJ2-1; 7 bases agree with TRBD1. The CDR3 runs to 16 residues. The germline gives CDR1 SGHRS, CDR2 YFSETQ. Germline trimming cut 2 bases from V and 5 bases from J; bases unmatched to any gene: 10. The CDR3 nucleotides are TGCGCCAGCAGCTTTACCGACAGGGAAATCGACAATGAGCAGTTCTTC. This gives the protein CASSFTDREIDNEQFF. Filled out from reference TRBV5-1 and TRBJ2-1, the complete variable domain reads KAGVTQTPRYLIKTRGQQVTLSCSPISGHRSVSWYQQTPGQGLQFLFEYFSETQRNKGNFPGRFSGRQFSNSRSEMNVSTLELGDSALYLCASSFTDREIDNEQFFGPGTRLTVL.

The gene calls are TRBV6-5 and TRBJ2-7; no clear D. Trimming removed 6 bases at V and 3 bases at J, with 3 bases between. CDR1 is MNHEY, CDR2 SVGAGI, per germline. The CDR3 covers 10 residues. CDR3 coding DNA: TGTGCCAGCAGCCACTACGAGCAGTACTTC. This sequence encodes CASSHYEQYF.

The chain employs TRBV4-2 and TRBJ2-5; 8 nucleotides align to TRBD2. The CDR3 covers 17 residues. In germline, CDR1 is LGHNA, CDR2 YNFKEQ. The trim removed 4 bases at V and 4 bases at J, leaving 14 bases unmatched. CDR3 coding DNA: TGTGCCAGCAGCCGGTCTTCCTCCCGGGGGGGGACAGAGACCCAGTACTTC. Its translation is CASSRSSSRGGTETQYF.

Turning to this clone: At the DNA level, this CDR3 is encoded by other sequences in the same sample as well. Here the CDR3 DNA reads TGTGCCAGCAGTTTAGGCCCGAACACTGAAGCTTTCTTT. Amino acid sequence: CASSLGPNTEAFF. V and J are TRBV12-3 or TRBV12-4 and TRBJ1-1; unclear D gene. Trimming removed 1 base from V and 1 base from J, with 4 bases in between. The CDR3 has 13 amino acids.

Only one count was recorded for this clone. DNA of the CDR3: TGCGCCAGCAGTGAGTCGCAGGGAAGGCTAGCCGAGCAGTACTTC. Translation gives CASSESQGRLAEQYF. This chain uses TRBV10-1 with TRBJ2-7; D might be TRBD1 or TRBD2, each matching 5 bases. Per germline, CDR1 WNHNN and CDR2 SYGVQD (reference sequence). This CDR3 is built from 15 residues. Trimming took 0 bases from V and 6 from J, leaving 15 bases between them.

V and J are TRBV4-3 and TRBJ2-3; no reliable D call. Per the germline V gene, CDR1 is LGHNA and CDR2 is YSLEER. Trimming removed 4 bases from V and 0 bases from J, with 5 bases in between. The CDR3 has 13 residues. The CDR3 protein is CASSRQSTDTQYF. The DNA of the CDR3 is TGCGCCAGCAGCCGGCAGAGCACAGATACGCAGTATTTT.

Here the CDR3 DNA reads TGTGCCAGTCAAGAGACCCAGTACTTC. Residues: CASQETQYF. J is TRBJ2-5 and V is TRBV11-3; D is uncertain. Trimming shortened V by 9 bases and J by 2 bases, and 1 base separated the two germline ends. The V gene's germline CDR1 is SGHNT and CDR2 YENEEA. The CDR3 totals 9 residues. The full variable domain, rest sourced from reference TRBV11-3 and TRBJ2-5, is EAGVVQSPRYKIIEKKQPVAFWCNPISGHNTLYWYLQNLGQGPELLIRYENEEAVDDSQLPKDRFSAERLKGVDSTLKIQPAELGDSAVYLCASQETQYFGPGTRLLVL.

The CDR3 bases are TGTGCCAGTAGTATGGAGGGACGGCGACAGTCTAATGAAAAACTGTTTTTT. Its translation is CASSMEGRRQSNEKLFF. The V gene is TRBV19, the J gene TRBJ1-4; possible D gene TRBD1, 5 bases. The germline V gene encodes CDR1 LNHDA and CDR2 SQIVND (reference sequence). CDR3 length equals 17 residues. The germline V and J ends were trimmed by 3 bases and 3 bases, with 17 bases remaining between them.

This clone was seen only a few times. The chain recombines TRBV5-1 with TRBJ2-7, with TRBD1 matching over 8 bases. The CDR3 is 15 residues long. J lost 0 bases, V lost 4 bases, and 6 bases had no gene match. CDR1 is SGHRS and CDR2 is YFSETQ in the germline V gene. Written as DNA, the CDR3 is TGCGCCAGCAGCCCAGGGGGCACCAGCTCCTACGAGCAGTACTTC. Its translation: CASSPGGTSSYEQYF.

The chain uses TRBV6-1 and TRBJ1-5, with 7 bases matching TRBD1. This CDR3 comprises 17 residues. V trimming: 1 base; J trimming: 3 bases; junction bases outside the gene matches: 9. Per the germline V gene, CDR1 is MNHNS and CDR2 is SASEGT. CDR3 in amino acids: CASSEVGGGSFNQPQHF. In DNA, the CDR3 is TGTGCCAGCAGTGAAGTTGGAGGGGGCTCATTCAATCAGCCCCAGCATTTT.

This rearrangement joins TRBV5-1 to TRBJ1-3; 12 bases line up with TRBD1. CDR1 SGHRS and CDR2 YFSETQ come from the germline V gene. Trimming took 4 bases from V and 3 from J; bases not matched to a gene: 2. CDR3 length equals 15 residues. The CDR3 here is CASSGTGGFGNTIYF. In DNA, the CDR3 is TGCGCCAGCAGCGGGACAGGGGGCTTTGGAAACACCATATATTTT.

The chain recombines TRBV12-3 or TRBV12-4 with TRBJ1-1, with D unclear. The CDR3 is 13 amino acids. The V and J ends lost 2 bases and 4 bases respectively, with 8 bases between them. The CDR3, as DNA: TGTGCCAGCAGTTTATTTGGCGGCACTGAAGCTTTCTTT. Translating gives CASSLFGGTEAFF.

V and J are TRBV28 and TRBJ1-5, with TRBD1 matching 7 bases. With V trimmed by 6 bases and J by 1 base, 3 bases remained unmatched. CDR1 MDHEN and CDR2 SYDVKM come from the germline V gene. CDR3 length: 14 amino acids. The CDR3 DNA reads TGTGCCAGCAGCCTCAGGGGGAGCAATCAGCCCCAGCATTTT. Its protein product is CASSLRGSNQPQHF.

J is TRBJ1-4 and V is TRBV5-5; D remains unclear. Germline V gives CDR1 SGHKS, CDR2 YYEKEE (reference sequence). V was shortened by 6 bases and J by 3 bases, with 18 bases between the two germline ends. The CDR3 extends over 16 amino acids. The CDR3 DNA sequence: TGTGCCAGCAAGCCAACTCCGGGGTCATCTAATGAAAAACTGTTTTTT. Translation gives CASKPTPGSSNEKLFF.

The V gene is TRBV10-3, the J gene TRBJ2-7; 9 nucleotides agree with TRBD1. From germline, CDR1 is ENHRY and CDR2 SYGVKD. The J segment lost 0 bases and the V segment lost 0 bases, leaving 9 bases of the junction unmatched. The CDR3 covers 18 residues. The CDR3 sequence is CAISESRRMGQGSYEQYF. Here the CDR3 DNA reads TGTGCCATCAGTGAGTCGAGACGTATGGGACAGGGCTCCTACGAGCAGTACTTC.

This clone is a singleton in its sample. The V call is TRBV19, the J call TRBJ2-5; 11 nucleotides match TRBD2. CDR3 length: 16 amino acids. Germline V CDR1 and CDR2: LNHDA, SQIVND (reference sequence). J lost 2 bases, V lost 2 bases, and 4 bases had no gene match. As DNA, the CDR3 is TGTGCCAGTAGTATACAGGCTAGCGGGGGGCAAGAGACCCAGTACTTC. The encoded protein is CASSIQASGGQETQYF.